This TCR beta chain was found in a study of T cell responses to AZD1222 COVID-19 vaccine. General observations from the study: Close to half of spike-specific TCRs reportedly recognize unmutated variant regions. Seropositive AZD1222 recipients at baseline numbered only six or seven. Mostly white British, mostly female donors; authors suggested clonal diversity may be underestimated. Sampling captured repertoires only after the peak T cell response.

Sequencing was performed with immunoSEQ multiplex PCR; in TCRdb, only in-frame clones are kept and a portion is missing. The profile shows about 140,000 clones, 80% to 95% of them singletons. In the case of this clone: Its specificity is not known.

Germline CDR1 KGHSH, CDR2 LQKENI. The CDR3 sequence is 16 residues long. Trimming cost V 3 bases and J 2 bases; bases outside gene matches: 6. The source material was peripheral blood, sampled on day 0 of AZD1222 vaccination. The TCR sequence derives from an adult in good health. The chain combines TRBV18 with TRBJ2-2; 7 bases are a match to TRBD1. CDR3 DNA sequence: TGTGCCAGCTCACCTCCGGGACAGACCAACACCGGGGAGCTGTTTTTT. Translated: CASSPPGQTNTGELFF.